These 9 T cell receptor beta chains share one sample of origin, sequenced in a study of shared clonotypes between healthy human individuals. Assay: immunoSEQ multiplex PCR; the TCRdb copy retains only in-frame clones and omits some. Among some 2.1 million clones listed, 85% to 95% were seen once. Input material: naive CD4+ T cells sorted from blood. Stated subset: CD45RA+ positively selected. The receptors stem from a man between 18 and 35 years old in good health.

The V gene is TRBV5-3, the J gene TRBJ1-3; unclear D gene. TRBV5-3 is an open reading frame, and its role is uncertain. The CDR3 covers 16 residues. Trimming left V 0 bases short and J 0 bases short, with 10 bases between. CDR3 amino acids: CARSLERNYSGNTIYF. CDR3 sequence (DNA): TGTGCCAGAAGCTTGGAACGGAACTACTCTGGAAACACCATATATTTT.

This chain connects TRBV9 to TRBJ2-2; 11 bases are a match to TRBD2. This CDR3 contains 18 residues. V dropped 4 bases and J dropped 0; count of bases not matched to a gene: 8. The germline CDR1 and CDR2 sequences are SGDLS and YYNGEE. The CDR3: CASSSRLAGTANTGELFF. DNA of the CDR3: TGTGCCAGCAGCTCCCGACTAGCGGGGACCGCGAACACCGGGGAGCTGTTTTTT.

CDR3 protein: CASSTQGDQPQHF. The CDR3 bases are TGTGCCAGCAGTACACAGGGAGATCAGCCCCAGCATTTT. This chain joins TRBV7-2 and TRBJ1-5, with D tentatively TRBD1 (6 bases). CDR1 is SGHTA and CDR2 is FQGNSA in the germline V gene. V lost 6 bases and J 5 bases, leaving 11 bases between the germline ends. There are 13 residues in the CDR3.

This chain joins TRBV6-1 and TRBJ1-1; 7 bases align to TRBD1. This CDR3 spans 12 amino acids. The V gene end was trimmed by 5 bases and the J gene end by 9 bases; junction bases not matched to a gene: 6. Germline V gene data show CDR1 as MNHNS and CDR2 as SASEGT. The CDR3 DNA is TGTGCCAGCAGTATCCAGGGGGTAAAAGCTTTCTTT. This translates into CASSIQGVKAFF.

In its sample, this clone was seen once. The chain recombines TRBV5-4 with TRBJ1-1, with a possible D match to TRBD1 (5 bases). The CDR3 is 13 amino acids. Germline assignment: CDR1 SGHNT and CDR2 YYREEE (reference sequence). V was clipped by 5 bases and J by 1 base, with 9 bases between them. This chain's CDR3 is CASRDTGNTEAFF. DNA for the CDR3: TGTGCCAGCAGAGATACAGGGAACACTGAAGCTTTCTTT.

V and J are TRBV27 and TRBJ2-5, with TRBD2 identical over 9 bases. CDR1 is MNHEY, CDR2 SMNVEV, per germline (reference sequence). The CDR3 covers 19 residues. V gave up 3 bases and J gave up 4 bases; unmatched junction bases: 18. As DNA, the CDR3 is TGTGCCAGCAGTTTTGGCTCAACCTCGTTAGCGGGAGTGGGAGAGACCCAGTACTTC. Translation gives CASSFGSTSLAGVGETQYF.

The chain has TRBV5-8 and TRBJ2-3; D tentatively reads TRBD1 or TRBD2 (5 bases each). V was cut by 7 bases and J by 4 bases, with 16 bases left in between. The CDR3 contains 14 residues. Germline V CDR1 and CDR2: SGHTS, YDEGEE. CDR3: CASETVGAADTQYF. The CDR3 DNA reads TGTGCCAGCGAAACCGTCGGGGCAGCAGATACGCAGTATTTT.

The chain carries TRBV5-4 and TRBJ2-7; the D call may be TRBD1 or TRBD2 (6 bases each). Trimming shortened V by 1 base and J by 4 bases, and 12 bases separated the two germline ends. The CDR3 covers 14 residues. In germline, CDR1 is SGHNT, CDR2 YYREEE (reference sequence). The CDR3 loop is CASSLRGPVYEQYF. The CDR3 DNA reads TGTGCCAGCAGCTTGCGGGGGCCCGTTTACGAGCAGTACTTC.

CDR3 DNA: TGTGCCATCAGCGACCGGCCAAACACAGATACGCAGTATTTT. Translated, it gives CAISDRPNTDTQYF. The chain has TRBV10-3 and TRBJ2-3; D unresolved. Germline CDR1 and CDR2: ENHRY and SYGVKD. The CDR3 has 14 residues. Trimming removed 6 bases from V and 2 bases from J, with 12 bases in between.